These 25 T cell receptor beta chains were sequenced from one sample in a study of T-cell reconstitution after alpha-beta-depleted transplantation in children (dated by TCRdb to about 2016). The library was generated by PCR. TCRdb shows the sequencer as Illumina HiSeq 2500. TCR libraries were prepared with molecular barcoding, using unique molecular identifiers to normalize TCRbeta repertoire quantification. In TCRdb, the public reads were trimmed at Q25 with fastp and aligned with MiXCR, with productive beta chains retained. Entries are consolidated by CDR3 protein sequence, retaining the most common genes and DNA. The sample table shows hundreds of thousands of distinct CDR3 sequences, and approximately 13% are seen once. The top ten clones comprise about 2.2% of the sample. The treatment or condition label for this specimen denotes: allogeneic hematopoietic cell transplantation with graft depleted of TCRalphabeta T cells and CD19 B cells.

The sequences come from PBMCs, mostly from graft donor cells, collected 360 days after TCRalphabeta/CD19-depleted stem cell transplant. These receptors were taken from a male patient aged 10-17 years who had a stem cell transplant for acute myeloid leukemia, so the T cells may come from the graft donor.

In its sample, this clonotype was seen a few times. The chain links TRBV7-3 to TRBJ2-3, with D possibly being TRBD1 (6 bases). Germline V gene lookup returns CDR1 SGHTA and CDR2 FQGTGA. The CDR3 loop spans 16 amino acids. The V gene lost 2 bases and the J gene lost 2 bases, with 14 bases spanning the gap. The CDR3 sequence: CASSLGHHRVTDTQYF. CDR3 DNA: TGTGCCAGCAGCTTAGGGCATCACAGGGTCACAGATACGCAGTATTTT. The whole variable domain, remainder taken from reference TRBV7-3 and TRBJ2-3, is GAGVSQTPSNKVTEKGKYVELRCDPISGHTALYWYRQSLGQGPEFLIYFQGTGAADDSGLPNDRFFAVRPEGSVSTLKIQRTERGDSAVYLCASSLGHHRVTDTQYFGPGTRLTVL.

The chain joins TRBV28 to TRBJ2-7; 7 bases align to TRBD1. The J segment lost 3 bases and the V segment lost 8 bases, leaving 10 bases of the junction unmatched. Germline CDR1 and CDR2: MDHEN and SYDVKM. CDR3 length: 14 residues. The CDR3 sequence: CASSRTGPYYEQYF. Here the CDR3 DNA reads TGTGCCAGCTCACGGACAGGTCCTTACTACGAGCAGTACTTC.

This clonotype is a singleton in its sample. The chain employs TRBV7-8 and TRBJ2-7; D may be TRBD2 (5 bases). Trimming shortened V by 3 bases and J by 3 bases, and 12 bases separated the two germline ends. There are 14 residues in the CDR3. Germline loops: CDR1 SGHVS, CDR2 FQNEAQ. The CDR3 is CASSFPGAGYEQYF. The CDR3, as DNA: TGTGCCAGCAGCTTCCCCGGCGCGGGCTACGAGCAGTACTTC.

This clonotype was seen only a few times. V usage is TRBV7-9 and J usage is TRBJ1-2; D gene unclear. V gave up 8 bases and J gave up 1 base, with 11 bases separating them. From germline, CDR1 is SEHNR and CDR2 FQNEAQ (reference sequence). The CDR3 covers 13 residues. CDR3 sequence: CASQGKVNYGYTF. CDR3 nucleotides: TGTGCCAGCCAAGGGAAGGTTAACTATGGCTACACCTTC.

The J gene is TRBJ1-2, the V gene TRBV6-5; D remains ambiguous. CDR3 length: 14 amino acids. V shed 6 bases and J shed 4 bases, with 15 bases lying between them. CDR1 and CDR2 (germline): MNHEY, SVGAGI. This chain's CDR3 is CASSIQPAPYGYTF. CDR3 in DNA: TGTGCCAGCAGCATTCAACCAGCCCCCTATGGCTACACCTTC.

This clonotype was seen at least ten times. The chain links TRBV28 to TRBJ1-1; 8 positions match TRBD1. Trimming took 3 bases from V and 5 from J; bases not matched to a gene: 5. The CDR3 has 14 residues. Germline CDR1 MDHEN, CDR2 SYDVKM. The DNA of the CDR3 is TGTGCCAGCAGTTTGGACAGGGAGAGAACTGAAGCTTTCTTT. It yields the protein CASSLDRERTEAFF.

This clonotype was seen many times. An end of the junction differs from the germline gene, which may be a read error. The rearrangement uses TRBV7-7 and TRBJ2-5; 9 bases line up with TRBD2. Germline-derived CDR1 and CDR2 are SSHAT and FNYEAQ (reference sequence). This CDR3 is built from 14 residues. CDR3 in amino acids: CASSISGSGETQYF. The CDR3 DNA reads as TGTGCTAGCAGCATTAGCGGGAGTGGGGAGACCCAGTACTTC.

Ten or more counts support this clonotype. This rearrangement joins TRBV4-3 to TRBJ2-3; 7 nucleotides line up with TRBD2. Germline loops: CDR1 LGHNA, CDR2 YSLEER. After removal of 0 bases from V and 7 bases from J, the junction contained 13 bases not matched to a gene. CDR3 length: 17 residues. In nucleotides, the CDR3 is TGCGCCAGCAGCCAAGATCTCCCCGGGGGGTTGGCTCATACGCAGTATTTT. Its translation: CASSQDLPGGLAHTQYF.

The chain combines TRBV29-1 with TRBJ1-2; the D gene is possibly TRBD1 (5 bases). CDR1 and CDR2 from the germline V gene are SQVTM and ANQGSEA. The CDR3 has 10 residues. This CDR3 is CRTGGEGYTF. CDR3 DNA: TGCAGGACCGGGGGGGAAGGCTACACCTTC.

The rearrangement joins TRBV4-3 to TRBJ2-7, with 7 bases that match TRBD1. This CDR3 contains 18 residues. From germline, CDR1 is LGHNA and CDR2 YSLEER. The ends lost 2 bases at V and 2 bases at J; junction bases unmatched: 15. CDR3 residues: CASSQLHRDSPRTYEQYF. The CDR3 DNA reads as TGCGCCAGCAGCCAACTCCATCGGGACAGTCCGAGAACCTACGAGCAGTACTTC.

The rearrangement links TRBV25-1 to TRBJ2-2; 8 positions match TRBD1. Germline-derived CDR1 and CDR2 are MGHDK and SYGVNS. Trimming cost V 8 bases and J 2 bases; bases outside gene matches: 7. There are 15 residues in the CDR3. The chain's CDR3 is CASGRQGLNTGELFF. CDR3 nucleotide sequence: TGTGCCAGCGGGAGACAGGGGCTAAACACCGGGGAGCTGTTTTTT.

This clonotype occurred many times. The genes are TRBV7-9 and TRBJ1-2; D might be TRBD1 (6 bases). Trimming removed 2 bases from V and 6 bases from J, with 10 bases in between. This CDR3 contains 13 residues. Germline CDR1 and CDR2: SEHNR and FQNEAQ (reference sequence). The CDR3 protein is CASSLQNRDGYTF. CDR3 in DNA: TGTGCCAGCAGCTTACAAAACAGGGATGGCTACACCTTC.

This chain links TRBV7-3 with TRBJ2-1, with 7 bases lining up with TRBD1. Trimming at V came to 2 bases and at J to 9 bases, leaving 7 bases not matched to a gene. The CDR3 totals 14 residues. Germline loops: CDR1 SGHTA, CDR2 FQGTGA. The CDR3 loop reads CASSLRLAGGEQFF. CDR3 nucleotides: TGTGCCAGCAGCTTACGCCTAGCAGGGGGTGAGCAGTTCTTC.

The chain recombines TRBV5-4 with TRBJ2-1, with D perhaps TRBD2 (6 bases). The V end was cut by 4 bases, the J end by 9 bases, with 14 bases between. This CDR3 contains 13 residues. In germline, CDR1 is SGHNT, CDR2 YYREEE (reference sequence). The CDR3 bases are TGTGCCAGCAGCCCAGGAGGGGCGGTTGAGCAGTTCTTC. Translation gives CASSPGGAVEQFF.

The chain combines TRBV6-2 or TRBV6-3 with TRBJ2-2; TRBD2 aligns across 9 bases. J was trimmed by 6 bases and V by 8 bases; bases with no gene match: 7. CDR3 length: 14 residues. Per the germline V gene, CDR1 is MNHEY and CDR2 is SVGEGT. CDR3 sequence (DNA): TGTGCCAGCCATCGGACTAGCGCTGCCGGGGAGCTGTTTTTT. It is translated as CASHRTSAAGELFF.

The chain joins TRBV11-3 to TRBJ1-2, with D unclear. The CDR3 contains 16 residues. Deletions cut 1 base from V and 3 bases from J, with 15 bases between. Germline V lookup: CDR1 SGHNT, CDR2 YENEEA. CDR3 DNA sequence: TGTGCCAGCAGCTTAGGGAAAGGGTCCTCATACTATGGCTACACCTTC. Translated: CASSLGKGSSYYGYTF.

The J gene is TRBJ2-7, the V gene TRBV7-9, with D uncertain. V was trimmed by 2 bases and J by 5 bases, leaving 13 bases between them. Germline CDR1 SEHNR, CDR2 FQNEAQ (reference sequence). CDR3 length: 14 amino acids. The CDR3 sequence is CASSLSGLYHEQYF. The DNA of the CDR3 is TGTGCCAGCAGCTTATCGGGCCTTTACCACGAGCAGTACTTC. Complete variable domain (other parts from reference TRBV7-9 and TRBJ2-7): DTGVSQNPRHKITKRGQNVTFRCDPISEHNRLYWYRQTLGQGPEFLTYFQNEAQLEKSRLLSDRFSAERPKGSFSTLEIQRTEQGDSAMYLCASSLSGLYHEQYFGPGTRLTVT.

This clonotype was seen more than once but under ten times. The chain employs TRBV24-1 and TRBJ2-1; TRBD1 is a possible D gene (6 bases). The germline gives CDR1 KGHDR, CDR2 SFDVKD. Trimming removed 4 bases at V and 7 bases at J, with 16 bases between. The CDR3 has 15 amino acids. CDR3 bases: TGTGCCACCAGTGACGACACAGGGAAAATAAATGAGCAGTTCTTC. Translation gives CATSDDTGKINEQFF.

The chain couples TRBV12-3 or TRBV12-4 to TRBJ1-2; D is unresolved. The length of the CDR3 is 12 residues. The V end lost 6 bases, the J end lost 6 bases, and 11 bases lay between the germline ends. CDR3 sequence reads: CASSTSPDGYTF. The CDR3 DNA sequence: TGTGCCAGCAGCACATCCCCAGATGGCTACACCTTC.

At least ten counts were recorded for this clonotype. This chain joins TRBV29-1 and TRBJ2-5; D perhaps matches TRBD1 (6 bases). The germline V gene encodes CDR1 SQVTM and CDR2 ANQGSEA. The CDR3 sequence is 15 residues long. Trimming took 0 bases from V and 7 from J, leaving 18 bases between them. CDR3 bases: TGCAGCGTTGAAGAAGGGGACAACCCTCGGATGACCCAGTACTTC. Protein sequence: CSVEEGDNPRMTQYF.

This clonotype was counted between two and nine times. V gene TRBV29-1 combines with J gene TRBJ2-1; tentatively, D is TRBD1 (6 bases). Trimming took 3 bases from V and 9 from J, leaving 12 bases between them. CDR1 is SQVTM, CDR2 ANQGSEA, per germline. The length of the CDR3 is 12 residues. The CDR3 protein is CSVDAQGAEQFF. The DNA for the CDR3 is TGCAGCGTTGATGCACAGGGCGCTGAGCAGTTCTTC.

This clonotype was counted many times. This chain joins TRBV12-3 or TRBV12-4 and TRBJ2-1, with TRBD2 matching over 9 bases. This CDR3 region has 18 residues. After removal of 1 base from V and 1 base from J, the junction contained 8 bases not matched to a gene. Here the CDR3 reads CASSLGVSGRWSYNEQFF. The CDR3 nucleotides read TGTGCCAGCAGTTTAGGGGTCAGCGGGAGGTGGTCCTACAATGAGCAGTTCTTC.

This clonotype appeared many times. This chain connects TRBV29-1 to TRBJ2-7, with D possibly TRBD1 on 5 matching bases. Trimming cost V 7 bases and J 5 bases, with 15 bases left between them. This CDR3 spans 12 amino acids. In germline, CDR1 is SQVTM, CDR2 ANQGSEA. The CDR3 here is CSATGPSDEQYF. CDR3 bases: TGCAGCGCCACAGGACCCTCGGACGAGCAGTACTTC.

The genes are TRBV15 and TRBJ2-3, with 10 bases lining up with TRBD2. Germline V gene data show CDR1 as LNHNV and CDR2 as YYDKDF (reference sequence). The CDR3 consists of 18 residues. V trimming: 5 bases; J trimming: 4 bases; junction bases outside the gene matches: 15. CDR3 DNA sequence: TGTGCCACCAGCCGACGGGGGCTAGCGGGAGTTGGAGCAGATACGCAGTATTTT. It codes for CATSRRGLAGVGADTQYF.

The chain uses TRBV7-2 and TRBJ1-5, with 7 bases lining up with TRBD1. The V segment lost 1 base and the J segment 3 bases; nucleotides outside the gene matches: 12. CDR3 length: 18 residues. In germline, CDR1 is SGHTA, CDR2 FQGNSA. CDR3 nucleotides: TGTGCCAGCAGCTTAGTCGCCCCCGACAGGGTACACAATCAGCCCCAGCATTTT. Its translation is CASSLVAPDRVHNQPQHF.